The 8 T cell receptor beta chains listed next were all sequenced from one sample in a study of CD8 T cells in Susac syndrome. cDNA came from about 0.5 to 1 ug RNA primed by random hexamers. TCRdb re-analysed the immunoSEQ multiplex PCR reads in MiXCR, keeping a single row per CDR3 protein. This table holds around 200,000 distinct CDR3 sequences, approximately 95% found once. What was sequenced was CD4+ T cells from PBMCs. These receptor sequences come from a human donor with multiple sclerosis.

The chain links TRBV29-1 to TRBJ1-2, with TRBD1 matching over 7 bases. This CDR3 contains 13 residues. Losses at the gene ends were 3 bases for V and 7 bases for J; bases not matched to a gene: 8. Germline CDR1 is SQVTM and CDR2 is ANQGSEA. The CDR3 nucleotides are TGCAGCGTTGATTTGCCAGGGGGGCTTGGCTACACCTTC. Protein product: CSVDLPGGLGYTF. Looking up the rest from reference TRBV29-1 and TRBJ1-2 gives the full variable domain: SAVISQKPSRDICQRGTSLTIQCQVDSQVTMMFWYRQQPGQSLTLIATANQGSEATYESGFVIDKFPISRPNLTFSTLTVSNMSPEDSSIYLCSVDLPGGLGYTFGSGTRLTVV.

This chain's CDR3 is CAWSHLAGYTF. CDR3 DNA sequence: TGTGCCTGGAGCCACCTCGCTGGCTACACCTTC. The chain is built from TRBV30 and TRBJ1-2; D gene uncertain. Trimming shortened V by 3 bases and J by 7 bases, and 9 bases separated the two germline ends. The germline V gene has CDR1 GTSNPN and CDR2 SVGIG (reference sequence). The CDR3 loop spans 11 amino acids.

This clonotype was recorded only once. V and J are TRBV6-2 or TRBV6-3 and TRBJ1-6; D call uncertain. CDR3 length equals 18 residues. The V gene's germline CDR1 is MNHEY and CDR2 SVGEGT. V lost 0 bases and J 0 bases, leaving 12 bases between the germline ends. CDR3 sequence: CASSYSARSSSYNSPLHF. Written as DNA, the CDR3 is TGTGCCAGCAGTTACTCGGCCAGGTCGAGCTCCTATAATTCACCCCTCCACTTT.

This chain joins TRBV2 and TRBJ2-1; D uncertain. The CDR3 sequence is 11 residues long. The V end was cut by 8 bases, the J end by 5 bases, with 7 bases between. Germline CDR1 reads SNHLY; CDR2 reads FYNNEI. CDR3 bases: TGTGCCAGCTATGGTGACAATGAGCAGTTCTTC. Translating it yields CASYGDNEQFF.

In DNA, the CDR3 is TGCAGTGCTAGCCACCGGACGGCGAACACCGGGGAGCTGTTTTTT. Its translation is CSASHRTANTGELFF. This chain uses TRBV20-1 with TRBJ2-2; D call uncertain. Germline V gene sequence: CDR1 DFQATT, CDR2 SNEGSKA (reference sequence). The CDR3 covers 15 residues. V was trimmed by 3 bases and J by 0 bases, leaving 11 bases between them.

V gene TRBV7-2 combines with J gene TRBJ2-5, with a possible D match to TRBD2 (5 bases). Germline V gene lookup returns CDR1 SGHTA and CDR2 FQGNSA. Trimming shortened V by 3 bases and J by 5 bases, and 10 bases separated the two germline ends. The length of the CDR3 is 13 residues. The CDR3 DNA reads as TGTGCCAGCAGCTTCCGGAGGTCCGAGACCCAGTACTTC. As protein: CASSFRRSETQYF.

The V and J genes are TRBV15 and TRBJ2-3; 12 positions match TRBD2. The germline gives CDR1 LNHNV, CDR2 YYDKDF (reference sequence). V lost 6 bases to trimming and J lost 7 bases; unmatched junction nucleotides: 8. The CDR3 spans 15 residues. CDR3 DNA: TGTGCCACCAGGTCTCTAGCGGGGGGGCGGAATACGCAGTATTTT. This encodes CATRSLAGGRNTQYF.

This chain links TRBV25-1 with TRBJ2-5; 14 bases fit TRBD2. Germline values: CDR1 MGHDK, CDR2 SYGVNS. Trimming removed 8 bases from V and 4 bases from J; junction bases left unmatched: 6. The CDR3 sequence is 15 residues long. In DNA, the CDR3 is TGTGCCAGCGATTCCGGGACTAGCGGGGGAGAGACCCAGTACTTC. This codes for CASDSGTSGGETQYF.